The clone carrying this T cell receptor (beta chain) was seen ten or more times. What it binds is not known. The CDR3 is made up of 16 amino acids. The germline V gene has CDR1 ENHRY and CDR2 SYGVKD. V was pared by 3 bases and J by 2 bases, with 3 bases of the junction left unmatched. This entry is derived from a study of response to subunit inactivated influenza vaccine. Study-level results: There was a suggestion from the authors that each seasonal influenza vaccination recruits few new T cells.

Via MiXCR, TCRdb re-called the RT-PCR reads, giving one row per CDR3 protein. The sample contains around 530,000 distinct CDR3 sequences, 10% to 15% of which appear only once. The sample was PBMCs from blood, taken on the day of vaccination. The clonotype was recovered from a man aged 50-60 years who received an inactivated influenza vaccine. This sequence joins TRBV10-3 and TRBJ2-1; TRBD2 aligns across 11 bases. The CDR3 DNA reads TGTGCCATCAGTGACCTACTAGCGGGGGCCTACAATGAGCAGTTCTTC. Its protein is CAISDLLAGAYNEQFF.